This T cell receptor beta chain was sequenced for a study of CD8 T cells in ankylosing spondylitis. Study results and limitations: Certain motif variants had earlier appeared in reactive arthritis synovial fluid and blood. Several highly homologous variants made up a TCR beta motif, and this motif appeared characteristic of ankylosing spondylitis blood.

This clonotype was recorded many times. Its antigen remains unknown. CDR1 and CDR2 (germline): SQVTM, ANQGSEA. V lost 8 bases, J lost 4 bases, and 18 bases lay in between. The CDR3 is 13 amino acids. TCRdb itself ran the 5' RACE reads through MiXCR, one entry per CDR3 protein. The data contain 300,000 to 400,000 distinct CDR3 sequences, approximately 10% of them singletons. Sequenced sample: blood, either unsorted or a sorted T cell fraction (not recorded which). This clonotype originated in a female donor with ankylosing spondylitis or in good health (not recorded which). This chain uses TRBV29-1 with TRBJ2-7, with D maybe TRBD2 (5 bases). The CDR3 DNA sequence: TGCAGCTATGCCTTGGTCTCGGGGTACGAGCAGTACTTC. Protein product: CSYALVSGYEQYF.